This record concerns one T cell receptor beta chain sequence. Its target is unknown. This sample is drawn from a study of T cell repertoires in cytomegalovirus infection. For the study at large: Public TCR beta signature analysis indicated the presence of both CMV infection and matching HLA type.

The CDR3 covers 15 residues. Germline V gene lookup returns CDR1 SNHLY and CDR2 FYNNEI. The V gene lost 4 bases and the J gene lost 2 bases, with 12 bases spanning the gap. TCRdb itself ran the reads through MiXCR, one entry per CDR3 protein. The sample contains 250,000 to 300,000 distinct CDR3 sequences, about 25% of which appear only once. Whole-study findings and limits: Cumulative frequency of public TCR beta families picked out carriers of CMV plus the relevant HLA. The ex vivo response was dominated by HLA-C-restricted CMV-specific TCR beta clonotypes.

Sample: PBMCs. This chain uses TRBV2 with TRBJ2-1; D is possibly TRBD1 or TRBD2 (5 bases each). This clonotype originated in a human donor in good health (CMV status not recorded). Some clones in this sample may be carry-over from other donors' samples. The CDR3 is CASSARGPTYNEQFF. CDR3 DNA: TGTGCCAGCAGTGCCCGGGGACCAACCTACAATGAGCAGTTCTTC. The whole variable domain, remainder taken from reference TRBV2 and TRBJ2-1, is EPEVTQTPSHQVTQMGQEVILRCVPISNHLYFYWYRQILGQKVEFLVSFYNNEISEKSEIFDDQFSVERPDGSNFTLKIRSTKLEDSAMYFCASSARGPTYNEQFFGPGTRLTVL.